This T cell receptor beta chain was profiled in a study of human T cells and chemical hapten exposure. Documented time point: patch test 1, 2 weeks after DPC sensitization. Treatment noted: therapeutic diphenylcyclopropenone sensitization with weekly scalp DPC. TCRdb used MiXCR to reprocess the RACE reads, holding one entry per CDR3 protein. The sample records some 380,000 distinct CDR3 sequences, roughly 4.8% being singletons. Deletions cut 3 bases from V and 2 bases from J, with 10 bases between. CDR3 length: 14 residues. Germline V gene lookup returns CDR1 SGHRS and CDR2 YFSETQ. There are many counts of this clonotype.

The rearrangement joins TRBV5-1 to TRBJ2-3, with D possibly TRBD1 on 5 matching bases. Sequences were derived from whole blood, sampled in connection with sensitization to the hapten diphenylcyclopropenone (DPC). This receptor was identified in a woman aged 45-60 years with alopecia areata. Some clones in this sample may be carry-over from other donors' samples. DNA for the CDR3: TGCGCCAGCAGCTCCGCAGGGCCCACAGATACGCAGTATTTT. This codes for CASSSAGPTDTQYF.